These T cell receptor beta chains were read from a single sample in a study of blood T cell repertoires in COVID-19. Method: immunoSEQ multiplex PCR; TCRdb's copy keeps in-frame clones and lacks some. In the table there are around 150,000 clones, around 83% of which are singletons. What was sequenced was peripheral blood. The origin of the receptors is a man aged 40-49 years with acute or convalescent COVID-19. Each CDR3 is given with its conserved first and last residue. D genes are given only for firm matches. Rows give clone size only sometimes, using once, few, many, or a class for an expanded clone.

>TRBJ1-1|TRBV5-8|NA|NA
TGTGCCAGCACCCCCGCCGGGGGAAGAGCCACTGAAGCTTTCTTT
CASTPAGGRATEAFF
>TRBJ2-2|TRBV10-3|NA|NA
TGTGCCATCGATGACGGGGGCACCGGGGAGCTGTTTTTT
CAIDDGGTGELFF
>TRBJ1-2|TRBV12-3/TRBV12-4|TRBD1|NA
TGTGCCAGCAGCCCCGGACAGGGCTATGGCTACACCTTC
CASSPGQGYGYTF
>TRBJ2-6|TRBV10-2|NA|NA
TGCGCCAGCAGTGATCCCGGGTCTGGGGCCAACGTCCTGACTTTC
CASSDPGSGANVLTF
>TRBJ2-1|TRBV12-5|NA|NA
TGTGCTAGTGGTTCCTCCATAGCCCTGTCCTACAATGAGCAGTTCTTC
CASGSSIALSYNEQFF
>TRBJ2-1|TRBV25-1|NA|NA
TGTGCCAGCAGTGAATATCTACCTCACCTCAATGAGCAGTTCTTC
CASSEYLPHLNEQFF
>TRBJ1-1|TRBV27|TRBD1|few
TGTGCCAGCAGTTTAAAGGGACAGGGGGCGGGGAACACTGAAGCTTTCTTT
CASSLKGQGAGNTEAFF
>TRBJ1-1|TRBV18|NA|NA
TGTGCCAGCTCACCAACAACAGCTTCGAACACTGAAGCTTTCTTT
CASSPTTASNTEAFF
>TRBJ1-1|TRBV9|NA|NA
TGTGCCAGCAGCGTAGACGCGGATAGGACTGAAGCTTTCTTT
CASSVDADRTEAFF
>TRBJ1-2|TRBV9|NA|few
TGTGCCAGCAGCGAGATAGACTTATCTAACTATGGCTACACCTTC
CASSEIDLSNYGYTF
>TRBJ1-1|TRBV6-5|NA|NA
TGTGCCAGCCTAGGCGGCGACGGGTCTGAAGCTTTCTTT
CASLGGDGSEAFF
>TRBJ2-6|TRBV9|NA|NA
TGTGCCAGCAGCACCCGGACAGACCTAGTCTCTGGGGCCAACGTCCTGACTTTC
CASSTRTDLVSGANVLTF
>TRBJ1-2|TRBV28|NA|once
TGTGCCAGCGGCTACAGGGTGGGGGGCTACACCTTC
CASGYRVGGYTF
>TRBJ1-2|TRBV5-5|TRBD1|NA
TGTGCCAGCAGCTCGACAGGGTCTCCTAACTATGGCTACACCTTC
CASSSTGSPNYGYTF
>TRBJ1-5|TRBV6-2/TRBV6-3|NA|NA
TGTGCCAGCAGTACAGGGATTGGTCAGCCCCAGCATTTT
CASSTGIGQPQHF
>TRBJ1-6|TRBV2|TRBD1|NA
TGTGCCAGCAGTGGGGTGCTAGGACAGGGCTATTCACCCCTCCACTTT
CASSGVLGQGYSPLHF
>TRBJ1-4|TRBV11-2|TRBD1|NA
TGTGCCAGCAGCTTAGGAGGGACAGGGGGGGAAAAACTGTTTTTT
CASSLGGTGGEKLFF
>TRBJ1-6|TRBV5-1|TRBD1|NA
TGCGCCAGCAGCTTGGGGGACAGGGATGGGTCACCCCTCCACTTT
CASSLGDRDGSPLHF
>TRBJ1-2|TRBV24-1|NA|NA
TGTGCCACCAGTGGGGGGCTGGGCTATGGCTACACCTTC
CATSGGLGYGYTF
>TRBJ1-2|TRBV5-1|NA|NA
TGCGCCAGCAGCCTACCCCAGGCAGCGGAGGGCTACACCTTC
CASSLPQAAEGYTF
>TRBJ2-5|TRBV3-1/TRBV3-2|TRBD1|NA
TGTGCCAGCAGCCAGACAGGGGGGTCAGAGACCCAGTACTTC
CASSQTGGSETQYF
>TRBJ2-2|TRBV5-1|TRBD2|NA
TGCGCCAGCAGCGCCGTCGGAGCGGGGGCGGATGTCGGGGAGCTGTTTTTT
CASSAVGAGADVGELFF
>TRBJ2-7|TRBV3-1/TRBV3-2|TRBD1|NA
TGTGCCAGCAGCCAAGATGAGGACAGGGGGTACGAGCAGTACTTC
CASSQDEDRGYEQYF
>TRBJ2-7|TRBV19|NA|NA
TGTGCCAGTAGTATCCGGGAATCGTACGAGCAGTACTTC
CASSIRESYEQYF
>TRBJ1-1|TRBV19|NA|NA
TGTGCCAGTAGTATGAAGGGGTACACTGAAGCTTTCTTT
CASSMKGYTEAFF
>TRBJ1-5|TRBV27|NA|NA
TGTGCCAGCAGCGGGGGGGCAGGGGGCAATCAGCCCCAGCATTTT
CASSGGAGGNQPQHF
>TRBJ1-5|TRBV5-1|NA|NA
TGCGCCAGCAGCTTGGACGGTAGCAATCAGCCCCAGCATTTT
CASSLDGSNQPQHF
>TRBJ2-7|TRBV11-2|NA|NA
TGTGCCAGCAGCTTAAATGCCGGGAGCTACGAGCAGTACTTC
CASSLNAGSYEQYF
>TRBJ2-3|TRBV28|TRBD2|once
TGTGCCAGCAGCAAGTGGGGGGGGTTCTCCACAGATACGCAGTATTTT
CASSKWGGFSTDTQYF
>TRBJ1-4|TRBV20-1|NA|NA
TGCAGTGCCAGGGAGGGTGAAAAACTGTTTTTT
CSAREGEKLFF
>TRBJ1-1|TRBV19|TRBD1|NA
TGTGCCAGTACAGATTATTACCGACAGGGGGCTTTTGAAGCTTTCTTT
CASTDYYRQGAFEAFF
>TRBJ2-3|TRBV6-1|TRBD2|NA
TGTGCCAGCAGTGAACGTAGCGGGGGGGCCGCAGATACGCAGTATTTT
CASSERSGGAADTQYF
>TRBJ2-3|TRBV5-4|TRBD2|NA
TGTGCCAGCAGCGAACTAGCGGGGGGGCGGGATACGCAGTATTTT
CASSELAGGRDTQYF
>TRBJ1-6|TRBV9|TRBD1|NA
TGTGCCAGCAGCCGGGACAGTACGAATAATTCACCCCTCCACTTT
CASSRDSTNNSPLHF
>TRBJ1-5|TRBV24-1|TRBD1|NA
TGTGCCACCAGTGATCCCAGGACAGGGGGAGACAATCAGCCCCAGCATTTT
CATSDPRTGGDNQPQHF
>TRBJ2-1|TRBV7-3|TRBD2|NA
TGTGCCAGCAGCTTAAGCTTAGCGGGGGGGAGCTATGAGCAGTTCTTC
CASSLSLAGGSYEQFF
>TRBJ1-1|TRBV18|NA|NA
TGTGCCAGCTCACCCCCCGACGGACTTATTTCCACTGAAGCTTTCTTT
CASSPPDGLISTEAFF
>TRBJ2-7|TRBV5-1|NA|NA
TGCGCCAGCAGCTTAAGCTTCTACGAGCAGTACTTC
CASSLSFYEQYF
>TRBJ1-2|TRBV6-5|NA|NA
TGTGCCACTGGGAGCCGACACTTATATGGCTACACCTTC
CATGSRHLYGYTF
>TRBJ1-2|TRBV20-1|TRBD1|few
TGCAGTGCTTGGGACAGGGGTGGCTACACCTTC
CSAWDRGGYTF
>TRBJ2-1|TRBV3-1/TRBV3-2|TRBD2|NA
TGTGCCAGCAGCCGAAGCGGGGGGGCAGTTGAGCAGTTCTTC
CASSRSGGAVEQFF